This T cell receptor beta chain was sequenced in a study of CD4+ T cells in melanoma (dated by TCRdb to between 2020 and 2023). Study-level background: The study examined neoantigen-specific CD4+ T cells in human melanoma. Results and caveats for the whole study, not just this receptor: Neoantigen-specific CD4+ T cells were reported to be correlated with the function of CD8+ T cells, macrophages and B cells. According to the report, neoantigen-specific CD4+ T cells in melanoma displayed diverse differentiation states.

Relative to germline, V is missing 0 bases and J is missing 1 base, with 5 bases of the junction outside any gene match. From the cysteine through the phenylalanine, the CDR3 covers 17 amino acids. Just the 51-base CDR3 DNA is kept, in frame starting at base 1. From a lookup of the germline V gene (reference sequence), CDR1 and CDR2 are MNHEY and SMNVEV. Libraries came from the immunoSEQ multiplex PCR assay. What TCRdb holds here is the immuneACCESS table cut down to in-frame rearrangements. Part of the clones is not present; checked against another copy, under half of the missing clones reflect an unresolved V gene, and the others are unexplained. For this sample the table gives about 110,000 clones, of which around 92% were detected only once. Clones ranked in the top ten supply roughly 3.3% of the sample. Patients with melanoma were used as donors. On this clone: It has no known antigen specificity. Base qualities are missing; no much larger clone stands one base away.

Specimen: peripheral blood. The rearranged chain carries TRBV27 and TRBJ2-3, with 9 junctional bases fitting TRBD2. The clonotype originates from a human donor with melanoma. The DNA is TGTGCCAGCAGTTTATCCCCCCAGCGGGGGGGCACAGATACGCAGTATTTT. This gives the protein CASSLSPQRGGTDTQYF.